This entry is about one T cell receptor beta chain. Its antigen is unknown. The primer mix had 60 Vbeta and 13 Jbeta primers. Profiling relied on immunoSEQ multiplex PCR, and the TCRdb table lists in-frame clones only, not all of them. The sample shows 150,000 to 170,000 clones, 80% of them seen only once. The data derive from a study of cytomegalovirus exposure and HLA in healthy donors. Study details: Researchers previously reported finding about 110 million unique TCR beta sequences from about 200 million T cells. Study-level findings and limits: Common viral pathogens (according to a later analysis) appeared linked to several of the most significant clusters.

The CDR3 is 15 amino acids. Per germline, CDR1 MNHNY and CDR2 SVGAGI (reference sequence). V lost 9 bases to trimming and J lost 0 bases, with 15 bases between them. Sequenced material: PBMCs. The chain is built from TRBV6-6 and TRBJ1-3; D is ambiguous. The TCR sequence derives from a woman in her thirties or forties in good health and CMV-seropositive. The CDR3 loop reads CASTPYPTSGNTIYF. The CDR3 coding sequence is TGTGCCAGTACGCCGTACCCTACCTCTGGAAACACCATATATTTT.